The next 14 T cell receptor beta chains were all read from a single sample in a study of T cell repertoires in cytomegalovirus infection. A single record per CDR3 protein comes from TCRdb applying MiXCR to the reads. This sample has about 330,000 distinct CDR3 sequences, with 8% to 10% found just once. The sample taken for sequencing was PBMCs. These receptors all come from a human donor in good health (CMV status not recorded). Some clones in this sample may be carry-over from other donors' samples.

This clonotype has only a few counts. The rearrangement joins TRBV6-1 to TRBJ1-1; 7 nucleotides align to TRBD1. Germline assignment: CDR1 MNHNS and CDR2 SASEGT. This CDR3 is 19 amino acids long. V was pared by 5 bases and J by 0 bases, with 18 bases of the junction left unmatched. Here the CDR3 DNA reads TGTGCCAGCAGTTCCCAATTCGGTGTGACAGGGAGGTTGAACACTGAAGCTTTCTTT. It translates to CASSSQFGVTGRLNTEAFF.

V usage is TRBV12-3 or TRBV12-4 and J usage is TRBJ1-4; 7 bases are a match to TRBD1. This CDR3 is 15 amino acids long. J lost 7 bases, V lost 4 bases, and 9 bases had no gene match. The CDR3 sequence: CASSSLQGGSEKLFF. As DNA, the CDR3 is TGTGCCAGCAGTTCGCTCCAGGGGGGGAGTGAAAAACTGTTTTTT.

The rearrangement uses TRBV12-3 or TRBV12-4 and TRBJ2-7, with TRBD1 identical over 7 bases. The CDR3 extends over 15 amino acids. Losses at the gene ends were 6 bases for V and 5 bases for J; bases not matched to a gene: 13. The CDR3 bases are TGTGCCAGCAGGTTCCGGGTCGACAGGGCACACGAGCAGTACTTC. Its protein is CASRFRVDRAHEQYF.

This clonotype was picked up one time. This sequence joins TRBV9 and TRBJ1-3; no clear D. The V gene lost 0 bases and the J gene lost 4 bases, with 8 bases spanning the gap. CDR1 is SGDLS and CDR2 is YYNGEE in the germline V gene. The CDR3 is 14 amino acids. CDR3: CASSVDSLGNTIYF. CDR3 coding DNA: TGTGCCAGCAGCGTAGACAGCCTAGGAAACACCATATATTTT. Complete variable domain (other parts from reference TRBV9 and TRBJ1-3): DSGVTQTPKHLITATGQRVTLRCSPRSGDLSVYWYQQSLDQGLQFLIQYYNGEERAKGNILERFSAQQFPDLHSELNLSSLELGDSALYFCASSVDSLGNTIYFGEGSWLTVV.

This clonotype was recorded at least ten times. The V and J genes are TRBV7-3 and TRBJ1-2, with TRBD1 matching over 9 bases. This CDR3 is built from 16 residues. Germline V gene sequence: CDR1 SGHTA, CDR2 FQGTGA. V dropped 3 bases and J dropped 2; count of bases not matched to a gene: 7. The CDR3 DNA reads TGTGCCAGCAGCTTTGGGACAGGGAGCCCAAACTATGGCTACACCTTC. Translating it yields CASSFGTGSPNYGYTF.

The CDR3 protein is CASRYRDNTDTQYF. The CDR3 nucleotides read TGTGCCAGTAGGTACCGGGACAACACAGATACGCAGTATTTT. The chain uses TRBV19 and TRBJ2-3, with D possibly being TRBD1 (6 bases). Trimming removed 6 bases from V and 2 bases from J, with 12 bases in between. Looked up from germline, CDR1 is LNHDA and CDR2 is SQIVND (reference sequence). The CDR3 contains 14 residues. Together with reference TRBV19 and TRBJ2-3, the CDR3 gives the full variable domain: DGGITQSPKYLFRKEGQNVTLSCEQNLNHDAMYWYRQDPGQGLRLIYYSQIVNDFQKGDIAEGYSVSREKKESFPLTVTSAQKNPTAFYLCASRYRDNTDTQYFGPGTRLTVL.

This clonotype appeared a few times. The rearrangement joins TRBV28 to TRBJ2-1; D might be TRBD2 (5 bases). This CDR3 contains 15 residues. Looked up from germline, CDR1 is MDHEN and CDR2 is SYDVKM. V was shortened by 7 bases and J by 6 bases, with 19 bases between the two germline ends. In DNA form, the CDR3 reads TGTGCCAGCACTATTCTGACGGGGAGCGGCAATGAGCAGTTCTTC. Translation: CASTILTGSGNEQFF.

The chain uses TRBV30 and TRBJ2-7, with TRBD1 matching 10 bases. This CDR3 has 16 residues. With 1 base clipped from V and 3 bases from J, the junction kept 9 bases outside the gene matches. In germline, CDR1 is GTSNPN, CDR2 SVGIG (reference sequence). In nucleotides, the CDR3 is TGTGCCTGGAGTGACGAAGGGACAGGGGTGTACTACGAGCAGTACTTC. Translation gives CAWSDEGTGVYYEQYF.

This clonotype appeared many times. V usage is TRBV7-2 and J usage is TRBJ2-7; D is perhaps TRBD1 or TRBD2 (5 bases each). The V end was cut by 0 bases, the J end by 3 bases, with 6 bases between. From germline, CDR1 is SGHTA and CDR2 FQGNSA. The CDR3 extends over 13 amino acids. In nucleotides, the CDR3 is TGTGCCAGCAGCTTAGCGGGGGACTACGAGCAGTACTTC. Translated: CASSLAGDYEQYF.

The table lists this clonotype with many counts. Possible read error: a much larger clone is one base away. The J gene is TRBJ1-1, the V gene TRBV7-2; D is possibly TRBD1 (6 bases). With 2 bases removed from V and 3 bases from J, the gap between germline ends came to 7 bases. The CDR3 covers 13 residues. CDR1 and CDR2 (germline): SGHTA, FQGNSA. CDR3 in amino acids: CASSLQGHTEAFF. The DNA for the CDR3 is TGTGCCAGCAGCTTACAGGGGCACACTGAAGCTTTCTTT.

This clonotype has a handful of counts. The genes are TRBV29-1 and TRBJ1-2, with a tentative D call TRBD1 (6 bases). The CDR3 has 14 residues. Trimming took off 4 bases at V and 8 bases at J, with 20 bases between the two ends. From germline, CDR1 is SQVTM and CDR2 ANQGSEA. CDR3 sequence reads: CSVVGGEGLGGYTF. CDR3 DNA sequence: TGCAGCGTTGTCGGGGGCGAGGGGTTGGGGGGCTACACCTTC.

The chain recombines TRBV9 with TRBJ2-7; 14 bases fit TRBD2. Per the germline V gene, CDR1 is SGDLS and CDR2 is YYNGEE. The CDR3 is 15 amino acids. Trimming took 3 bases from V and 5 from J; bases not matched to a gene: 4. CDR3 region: CASSAPGLAGDEQYF. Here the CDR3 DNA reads TGTGCCAGCAGCGCGCCGGGACTAGCGGGAGACGAGCAGTACTTC. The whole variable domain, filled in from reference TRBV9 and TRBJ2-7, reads DSGVTQTPKHLITATGQRVTLRCSPRSGDLSVYWYQQSLDQGLQFLIQYYNGEERAKGNILERFSAQQFPDLHSELNLSSLELGDSALYFCASSAPGLAGDEQYFGPGTRLTVT.

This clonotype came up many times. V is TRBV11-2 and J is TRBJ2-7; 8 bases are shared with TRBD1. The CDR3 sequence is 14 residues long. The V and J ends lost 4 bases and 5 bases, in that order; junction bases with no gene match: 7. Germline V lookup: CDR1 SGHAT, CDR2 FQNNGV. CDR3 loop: CASSSGQGSDEQYF. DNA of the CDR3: TGTGCCAGCAGCTCTGGACAGGGATCAGACGAGCAGTACTTC. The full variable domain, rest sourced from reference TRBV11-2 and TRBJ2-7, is EAGVAQSPRYKIIEKRQSVAFWCNPISGHATLYWYQQILGQGPKLLIQFQNNGVVDDSQLPKDRFSAERLKGVDSTLKIQPAKLEDSAVYLCASSSGQGSDEQYFGPGTRLTVT.

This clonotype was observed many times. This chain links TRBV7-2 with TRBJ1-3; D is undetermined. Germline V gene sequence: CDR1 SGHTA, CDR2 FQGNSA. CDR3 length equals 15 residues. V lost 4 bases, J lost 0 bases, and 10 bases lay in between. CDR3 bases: TGTGCCAGCAGCTCCGCGGGGAGCTCTGGAAACACCATATATTTT. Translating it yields CASSSAGSSGNTIYF.